This TCR beta chain was documented in a study of early T cells in non-severe SARS-CoV-2 infection. Study at large: Chains were unpaired, as sequencing was done on bulk RNA from unsorted whole blood.

TCRdb reprocessed the 5' RACE reads with MiXCR, giving one entry per CDR3 protein. The sample lists roughly 50,000 distinct CDR3 sequences, approximately 8.1% occurring once. Deletions cut 3 bases from V and 1 base from J, with 12 bases between. This CDR3 comprises 14 residues. Germline V CDR1 and CDR2: SQVTM, ANQGSEA. The table lists this clonotype with many counts. This chain joins TRBV29-1 and TRBJ1-2; TRBD1 might be the D (6 bases). The specimen was whole blood. This sequence originates from an adult who was a healthcare worker with PCR-confirmed SARS-CoV-2 infection or an uninfected control (not recorded which). The CDR3 spells CSVDPGDLNYGYTF. For the CDR3, the DNA is TGCAGCGTTGATCCAGGGGACCTTAACTATGGCTACACCTTC.